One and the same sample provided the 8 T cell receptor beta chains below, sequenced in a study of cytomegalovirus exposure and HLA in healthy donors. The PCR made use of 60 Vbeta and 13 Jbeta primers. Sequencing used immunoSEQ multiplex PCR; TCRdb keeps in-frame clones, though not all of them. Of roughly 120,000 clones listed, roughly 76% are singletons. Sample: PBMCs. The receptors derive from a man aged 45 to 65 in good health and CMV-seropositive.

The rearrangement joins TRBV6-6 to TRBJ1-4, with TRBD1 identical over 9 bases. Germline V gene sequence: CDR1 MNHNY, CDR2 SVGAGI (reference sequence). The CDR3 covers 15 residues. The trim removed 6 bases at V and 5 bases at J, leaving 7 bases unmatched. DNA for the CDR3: TGTGCCAGCAGATCTAGACAGGGGGGAAATGAAAAACTGTTTTTT. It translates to CASRSRQGGNEKLFF.

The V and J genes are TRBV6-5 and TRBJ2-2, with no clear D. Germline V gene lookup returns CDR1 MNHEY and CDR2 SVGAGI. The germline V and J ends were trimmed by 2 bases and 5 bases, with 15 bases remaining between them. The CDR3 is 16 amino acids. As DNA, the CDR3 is TGTGCCAGCAGTTACCGACCCCCTCCAGGTACCGGGGAGCTGTTTTTT. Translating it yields CASSYRPPPGTGELFF.

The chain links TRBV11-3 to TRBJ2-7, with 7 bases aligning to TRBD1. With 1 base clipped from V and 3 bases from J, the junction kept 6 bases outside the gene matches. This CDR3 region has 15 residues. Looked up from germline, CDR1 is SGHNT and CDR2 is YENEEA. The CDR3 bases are TGTGCCAGCAGCTTAGGGGGGACAGCTTTCTACGAGCAGTACTTC. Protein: CASSLGGTAFYEQYF. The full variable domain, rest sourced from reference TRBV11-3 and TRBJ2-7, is EAGVVQSPRYKIIEKKQPVAFWCNPISGHNTLYWYLQNLGQGPELLIRYENEEAVDDSQLPKDRFSAERLKGVDSTLKIQPAELGDSAVYLCASSLGGTAFYEQYFGPGTRLTVT.

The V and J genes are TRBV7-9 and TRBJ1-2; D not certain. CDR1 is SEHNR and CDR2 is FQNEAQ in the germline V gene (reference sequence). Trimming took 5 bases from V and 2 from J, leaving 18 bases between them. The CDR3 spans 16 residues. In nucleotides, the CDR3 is TGTGCCAGCAGCCTTATCTTAGGTCAGGCGAACTATGGCTACACCTTC. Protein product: CASSLILGQANYGYTF.

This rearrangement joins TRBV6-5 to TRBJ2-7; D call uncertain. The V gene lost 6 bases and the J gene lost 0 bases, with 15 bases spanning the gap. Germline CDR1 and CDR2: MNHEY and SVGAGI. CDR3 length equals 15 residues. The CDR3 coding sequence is TGTGCCAGCAGACCCGCCGGGTCTAGCTCCTACGAGCAGTACTTC. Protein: CASRPAGSSSYEQYF.

CDR3 sequence (DNA): TGTGCCAGCAGTCCGGGACAGGGGCGTGAGCAGTACTTC. The encoded protein is CASSPGQGREQYF. The V call is TRBV6-1, the J call TRBJ2-7; 10 bases are shared with TRBD1. The CDR3 loop spans 13 amino acids. V gave up 5 bases and J gave up 7 bases; unmatched junction bases: 5. CDR1 and CDR2 (germline): MNHNS, SASEGT.

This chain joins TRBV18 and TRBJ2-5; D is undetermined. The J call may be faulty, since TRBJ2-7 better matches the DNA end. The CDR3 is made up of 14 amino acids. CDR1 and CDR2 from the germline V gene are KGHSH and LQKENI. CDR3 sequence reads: CASSPEAVTYEQYF. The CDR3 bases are TGTGCCAGCTCTCCTGAGGCGGTAACCTACGAGCAGTACTTC.

The CDR3 spells CASGLDGTVFGETQYF. In DNA, the CDR3 is TGTGCTAGTGGTTTGGACGGGACAGTATTTGGAGAGACCCAGTACTTC. This rearrangement joins TRBV12-5 to TRBJ2-5; 7 bases are shared with TRBD1. The CDR3 loop spans 16 amino acids. The germline CDR1 and CDR2 sequences are LGHNT and FRNRAP. Unmatched junction bases numbered 9, after V lost 1 base and J lost 4 bases.